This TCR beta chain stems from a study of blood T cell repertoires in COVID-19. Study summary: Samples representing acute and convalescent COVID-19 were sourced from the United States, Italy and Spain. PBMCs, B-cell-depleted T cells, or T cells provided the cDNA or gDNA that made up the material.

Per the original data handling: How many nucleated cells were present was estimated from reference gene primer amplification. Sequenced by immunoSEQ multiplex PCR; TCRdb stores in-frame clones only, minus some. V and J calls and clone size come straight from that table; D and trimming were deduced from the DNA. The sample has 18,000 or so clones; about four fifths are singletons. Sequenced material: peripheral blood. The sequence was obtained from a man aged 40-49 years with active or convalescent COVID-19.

CDR3 region: CASSREGQAFYEQYF. The CDR3 nucleotides are TGTGCCAGCAGTCGGGAAGGACAGGCGTTTTACGAGCAGTACTTC. The chain recombines TRBV2 with TRBJ2-7; the match to TRBD1 covers 7 bases. In germline, CDR1 is SNHLY, CDR2 FYNNEI. V shed 5 bases, J shed 4 bases, and the junction held 11 bases outside the gene matches. The CDR3 is 15 residues long.